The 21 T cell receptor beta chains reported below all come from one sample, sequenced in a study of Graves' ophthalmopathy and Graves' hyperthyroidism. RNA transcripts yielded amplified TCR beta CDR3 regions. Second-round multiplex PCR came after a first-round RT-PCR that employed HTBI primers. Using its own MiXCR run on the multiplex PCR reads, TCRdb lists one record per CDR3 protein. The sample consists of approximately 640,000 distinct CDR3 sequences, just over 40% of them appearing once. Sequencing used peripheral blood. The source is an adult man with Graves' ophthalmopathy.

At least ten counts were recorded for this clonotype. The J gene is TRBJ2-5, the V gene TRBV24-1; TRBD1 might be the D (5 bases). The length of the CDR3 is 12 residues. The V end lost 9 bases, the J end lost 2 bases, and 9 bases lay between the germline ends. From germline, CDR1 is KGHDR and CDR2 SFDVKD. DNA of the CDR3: TGTGCCACCGAACAGGAGCAAGAGACCCAGTACTTC. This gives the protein CATEQEQETQYF.

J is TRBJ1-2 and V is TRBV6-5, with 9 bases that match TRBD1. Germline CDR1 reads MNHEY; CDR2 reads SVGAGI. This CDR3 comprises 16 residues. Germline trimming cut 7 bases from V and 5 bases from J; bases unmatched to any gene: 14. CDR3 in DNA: TGTGCCAGCACCAACAAGGGGACAGGGATGGGGTATGGCTACACCTTC. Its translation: CASTNKGTGMGYGYTF.

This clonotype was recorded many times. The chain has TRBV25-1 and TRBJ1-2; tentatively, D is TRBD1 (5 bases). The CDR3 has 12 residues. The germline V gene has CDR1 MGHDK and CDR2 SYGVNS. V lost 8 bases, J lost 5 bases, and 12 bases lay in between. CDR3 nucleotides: TGTGCCAGCGGGGACTTAGAGTATGGCTACACCTTC. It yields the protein CASGDLEYGYTF.

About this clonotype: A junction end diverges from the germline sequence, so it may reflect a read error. CDR3 loop: CACSAFEGIRNTEAFF. Written as DNA, the CDR3 is TGTGCCTGCAGTGCCTTCGAAGGGATAAGGAACACTGAAGCTTTCTTT. This chain uses TRBV2 with TRBJ1-1; D unresolved. CDR3 length: 16 amino acids. From germline, CDR1 is SNHLY and CDR2 FYNNEI.

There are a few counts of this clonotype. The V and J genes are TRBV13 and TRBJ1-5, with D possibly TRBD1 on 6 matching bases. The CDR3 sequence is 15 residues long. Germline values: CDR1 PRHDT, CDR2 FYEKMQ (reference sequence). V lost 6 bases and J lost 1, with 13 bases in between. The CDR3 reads CASSRGVRSNQPQHF. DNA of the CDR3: TGTGCCAGCAGTAGGGGGGTTCGAAGCAATCAGCCCCAGCATTTT.

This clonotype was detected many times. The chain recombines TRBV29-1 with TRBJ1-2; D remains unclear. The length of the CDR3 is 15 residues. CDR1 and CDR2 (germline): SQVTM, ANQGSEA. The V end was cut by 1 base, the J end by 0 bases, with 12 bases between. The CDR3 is CSVEVMDGANYGYTF. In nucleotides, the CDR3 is TGCAGCGTTGAAGTAATGGACGGCGCTAACTATGGCTACACCTTC.

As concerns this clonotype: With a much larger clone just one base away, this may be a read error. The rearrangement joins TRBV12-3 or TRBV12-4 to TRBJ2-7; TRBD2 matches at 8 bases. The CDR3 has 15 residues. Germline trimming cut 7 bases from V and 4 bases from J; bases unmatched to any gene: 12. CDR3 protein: CASTLTSERGYEQYF. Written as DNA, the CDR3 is TGTGCCAGCACCCTGACTAGCGAGAGGGGGTACGAGCAGTACTTC.

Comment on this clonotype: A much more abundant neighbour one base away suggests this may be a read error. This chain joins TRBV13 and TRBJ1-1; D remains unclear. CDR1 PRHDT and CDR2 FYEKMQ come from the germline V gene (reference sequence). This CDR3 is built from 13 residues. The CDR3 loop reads CASRLAMNTEASF. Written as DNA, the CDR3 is TGTGCCAGCAGATTGGCCATGAACACTGAAGCTTCCTTT.

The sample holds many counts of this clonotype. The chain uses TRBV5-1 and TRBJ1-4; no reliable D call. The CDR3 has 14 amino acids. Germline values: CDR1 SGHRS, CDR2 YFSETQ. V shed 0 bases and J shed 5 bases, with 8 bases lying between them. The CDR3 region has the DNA TGCGCCAGCAGCTTGGGGACGGAAAATGAAAAACTGTTTTTT. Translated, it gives CASSLGTENEKLFF.

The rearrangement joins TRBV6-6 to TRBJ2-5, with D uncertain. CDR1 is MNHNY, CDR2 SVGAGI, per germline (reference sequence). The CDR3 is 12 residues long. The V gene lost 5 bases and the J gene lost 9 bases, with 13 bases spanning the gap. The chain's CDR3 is CASSEASEPQYF. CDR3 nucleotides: TGTGCCAGCAGTGAAGCGTCTGAGCCCCAGTACTTC.

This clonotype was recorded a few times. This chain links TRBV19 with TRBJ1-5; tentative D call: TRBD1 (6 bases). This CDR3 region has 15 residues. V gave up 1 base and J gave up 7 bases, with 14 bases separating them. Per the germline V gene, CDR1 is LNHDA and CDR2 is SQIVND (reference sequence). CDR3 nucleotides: TGTGCCAGTAGTATAGTGGGGGGGCAGGGACAGCCCCAGCATTTT. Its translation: CASSIVGGQGQPQHF.

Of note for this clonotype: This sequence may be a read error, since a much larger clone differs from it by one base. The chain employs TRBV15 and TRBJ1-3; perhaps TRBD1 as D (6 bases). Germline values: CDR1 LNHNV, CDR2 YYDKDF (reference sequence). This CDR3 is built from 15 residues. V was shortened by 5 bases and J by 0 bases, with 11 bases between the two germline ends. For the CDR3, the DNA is TGTGCCACCAGCGATGCAGGGGCCTCTGGAAACACCATATATTTT. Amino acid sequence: CATSDAGASGNTIYF. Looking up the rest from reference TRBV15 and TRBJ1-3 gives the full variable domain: DAMVIQNPRYQVTQFGKPVTLSCSQTLNHNVMYWYQQKSSQAPKLLFHYYDKDFNNEADTPDNFQSRRPNTSFCFLDIRSPGLGDTAMYLCATSDAGASGNTIYFGEGSWLTVV.

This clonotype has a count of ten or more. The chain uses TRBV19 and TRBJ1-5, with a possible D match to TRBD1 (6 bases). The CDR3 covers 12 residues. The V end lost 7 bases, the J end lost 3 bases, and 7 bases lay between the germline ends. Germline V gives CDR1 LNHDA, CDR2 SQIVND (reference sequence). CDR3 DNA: TGTGCCAGTACAGGGGCCAATCAGCCCCAGCATTTT. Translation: CASTGANQPQHF.

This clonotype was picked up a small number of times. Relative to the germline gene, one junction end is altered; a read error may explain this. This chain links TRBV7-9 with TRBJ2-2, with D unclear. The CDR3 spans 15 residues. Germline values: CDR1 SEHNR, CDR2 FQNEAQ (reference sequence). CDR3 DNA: TGCGCCAGCAGCCAAGGACGGAGATACACCGGGGAGCTGTTTTTT. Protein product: CASSQGRRYTGELFF.

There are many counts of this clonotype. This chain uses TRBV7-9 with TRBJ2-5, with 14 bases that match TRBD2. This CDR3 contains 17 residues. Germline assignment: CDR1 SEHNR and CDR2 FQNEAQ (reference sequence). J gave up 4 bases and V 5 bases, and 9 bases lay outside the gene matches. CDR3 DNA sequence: TGTGCCAGCAGCCCAGACCCCGGGACTAGCGGGAGAGAGACCCAGTACTTC. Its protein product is CASSPDPGTSGRETQYF.

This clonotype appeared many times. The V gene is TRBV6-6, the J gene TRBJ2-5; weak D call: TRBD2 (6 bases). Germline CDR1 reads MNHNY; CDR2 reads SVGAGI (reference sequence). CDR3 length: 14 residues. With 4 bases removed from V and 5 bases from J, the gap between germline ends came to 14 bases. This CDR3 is CASSFGGVEETQYF. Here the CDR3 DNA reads TGTGCCAGCAGTTTCGGAGGGGTGGAGGAGACCCAGTACTTC.

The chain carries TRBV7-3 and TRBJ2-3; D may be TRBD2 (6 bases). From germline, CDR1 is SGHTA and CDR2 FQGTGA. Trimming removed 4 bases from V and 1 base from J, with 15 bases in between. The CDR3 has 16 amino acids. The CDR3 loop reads CASSSKSPGGTDTQYF. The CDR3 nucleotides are TGTGCCAGCAGCTCCAAATCTCCGGGGGGCACAGATACGCAGTATTTT.

In DNA, the CDR3 is TGTGCCAGCCGCGGGGCTAGCGGGATGAACACTGAAGCTTTCTTT. Translation: CASRGASGMNTEAFF. The chain recombines TRBV7-9 with TRBJ1-1; a possible D gene is TRBD1 (5 bases). Germline CDR1 is SEHNR and CDR2 is FQNEAQ (reference sequence). The V gene lost 8 bases and the J gene lost 0 bases, with 16 bases spanning the gap. CDR3 length: 15 amino acids.

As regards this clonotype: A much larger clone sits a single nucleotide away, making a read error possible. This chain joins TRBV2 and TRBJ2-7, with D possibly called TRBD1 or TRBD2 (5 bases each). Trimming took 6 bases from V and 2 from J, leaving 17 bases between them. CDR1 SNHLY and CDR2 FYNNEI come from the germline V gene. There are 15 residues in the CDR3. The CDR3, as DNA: TGTGCCAGCAGAGAGGGGAGCCACGTCGCCTACGAGCAGTACTTC. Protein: CASREGSHVAYEQYF.

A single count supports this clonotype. The CDR3 DNA reads TGTGCCAGCAGCTTGGGGAGAGGGTCCACTGAAGCTTTCTTT. Translation gives CASSLGRGSTEAFF. The chain recombines TRBV5-4 with TRBJ1-1; D call uncertain. V was cut by 0 bases and J by 4 bases, with 10 bases left in between. The CDR3 sequence is 14 residues long. Germline CDR1 and CDR2: SGHNT and YYREEE (reference sequence).

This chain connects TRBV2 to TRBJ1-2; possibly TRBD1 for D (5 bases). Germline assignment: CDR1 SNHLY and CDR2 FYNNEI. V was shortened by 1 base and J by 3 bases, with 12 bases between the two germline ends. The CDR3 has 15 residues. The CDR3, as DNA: TGTGCCAGCAGTGAAGTTGTCGCGGGGGACTATGGCTACACCTTC. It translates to CASSEVVAGDYGYTF.